The 15 T cell receptor beta chains reported below all come from one sample, sequenced in a study of cytomegalovirus exposure and HLA in healthy donors. This PCR relied on a set of 60 Vbeta primers and 13 Jbeta primers. Repertoires were generated with immunoSEQ multiplex PCR, while TCRdb's copy carries only in-frame clones and drops some. Among about 43,000 clones, approximately 57% were seen once, and the ten largest hold 12%. Input material: PBMCs. These receptor sequences come from a man aged 60 to 69 in good health and CMV-seropositive.

This clone was seen a handful of times. The chain links TRBV25-1 to TRBJ2-5, with D hard to call. The CDR3 sequence is 15 residues long. The germline CDR1 and CDR2 sequences are MGHDK and SYGVNS. Trimming cost V 3 bases and J 3 bases, with 14 bases left between them. The CDR3 DNA reads TGTGCCAGCAGTGATACCGGTCGGTTTGAAGAGACCCAGTACTTC. The encoded protein is CASSDTGRFEETQYF. The whole variable domain, remainder taken from reference TRBV25-1 and TRBJ2-5, is EADIYQTPRYLVIGTGKKITLECSQTMGHDKMYWYQQDPGMELHLIHYSYGVNSTEKGDLSSESTVSRIRTEHFPLTLESARPSHTSQYLCASSDTGRFEETQYFGPGTRLLVL.

The chain links TRBV6-5 to TRBJ2-1, with 11 nucleotides matching TRBD1. This CDR3 is built from 14 residues. The J segment lost 12 bases and the V segment lost 0 bases, leaving 4 bases of the junction unmatched. Germline assignment: CDR1 MNHEY and CDR2 SVGAGI. The DNA for the CDR3 is TGTGCCAGCAGTTACTCGTCGGGACAGGGGGGGCAGTTCTTC. The encoded protein is CASSYSSGQGGQFF.

This clone was counted once. The chain is built from TRBV7-9 and TRBJ2-5; 12 bases fit TRBD2. The ends lost 4 bases at V and 1 base at J; junction bases unmatched: 7. CDR3 size: 17 residues. Germline V CDR1 and CDR2: SEHNR, FQNEAQ (reference sequence). Here the CDR3 DNA reads TGTGCCAGCAGCTCGGGACTAGCGGGCCGAAGCCAAGAGACCCAGTACTTC. Its protein product is CASSSGLAGRSQETQYF.

The V gene is TRBV29-1, the J gene TRBJ2-7, with 7 bases aligning to TRBD2. CDR1 is SQVTM and CDR2 is ANQGSEA in the germline V gene. The CDR3 spans 14 residues. V dropped 5 bases and J dropped 3; count of bases not matched to a gene: 10. DNA for the CDR3: TGCAGCGTTCTCCAGCGGGGAAGGAGCTACGAGCAGTACTTC. Its protein is CSVLQRGRSYEQYF.

The V and J genes are TRBV29-1 and TRBJ2-2; the match to TRBD1 covers 7 bases. This CDR3 contains 13 residues. J gave up 1 base and V 6 bases, and 2 bases lay outside the gene matches. Germline V gene lookup returns CDR1 SQVTM and CDR2 ANQGSEA. As DNA, the CDR3 is TGCAGCGTGGGGACAGAGAACACCGGGGAGCTGTTTTTT. It encodes CSVGTENTGELFF.

V usage is TRBV29-1 and J usage is TRBJ2-1, with 8 nucleotides matching TRBD2. Germline V lookup: CDR1 SQVTM, CDR2 ANQGSEA. J was trimmed by 8 bases and V by 2 bases; bases with no gene match: 11. CDR3 length: 15 amino acids. The CDR3, as DNA: TGCAGCGTTGAAAGATCAGCGGGAGCGGCCCATGAGCAGTTCTTC. Amino acid sequence: CSVERSAGAAHEQFF.

The gene calls are TRBV11-2 and TRBJ2-7; TRBD1 aligns across 9 bases. CDR1 and CDR2 (germline): SGHAT, FQNNGV. The V segment lost 5 bases and the J segment 8 bases; nucleotides outside the gene matches: 10. This CDR3 comprises 14 residues. The CDR3 DNA is TGTGCCAGCAGCCCGGACAGGGGTGTTATTAAGCAGTACTTC. Amino acid sequence: CASSPDRGVIKQYF.

The J gene is TRBJ2-3, the V gene TRBV19, with 7 bases fitting TRBD1. CDR3 length: 15 residues. V shed 4 bases, J shed 5 bases, and the junction held 9 bases outside the gene matches. In germline, CDR1 is LNHDA, CDR2 SQIVND (reference sequence). The CDR3 nucleotides are TGTGCCAGTAGTACCAGACAGGGTGGGGTAGATACGCAGTATTTT. This translates into CASSTRQGGVDTQYF.

This clone was found a few times. This chain connects TRBV2 to TRBJ2-3, with TRBD1 matching over 9 bases. V gave up 8 bases and J gave up 2 bases; unmatched junction bases: 11. The V gene's germline CDR1 is SNHLY and CDR2 FYNNEI. The CDR3 runs to 16 residues. In DNA form, the CDR3 reads TGTGCCAGCGGACCAAACAGGGGGCTGGTCACAGATACGCAGTATTTT. It is translated as CASGPNRGLVTDTQYF.

The chain combines TRBV28 with TRBJ1-1; D may be TRBD1 (6 bases). V lost 4 bases to trimming and J lost 1 base, with 19 bases between them. Germline V lookup: CDR1 MDHEN, CDR2 SYDVKM. The CDR3 has 17 amino acids. This CDR3 is CASSSLTGPSGNTEAFF. CDR3 bases: TGTGCCAGCAGTTCCCTGACAGGACCTAGTGGGAACACTGAAGCTTTCTTT.

This rearrangement joins TRBV4-2 to TRBJ1-4; weak D call: TRBD1 (5 bases). Germline CDR1 reads LGHNA; CDR2 reads YNFKEQ. V lost 1 base to trimming and J lost 8 bases, with 11 bases between them. The CDR3 sequence is 14 residues long. The CDR3 sequence: CASSQVGDSEKLFF. The CDR3 nucleotides read TGTGCCAGCAGCCAAGTCGGGGACTCCGAAAAACTGTTTTTT.

The count of this clone is one. The rearrangement uses TRBV4-2 and TRBJ2-2; D is perhaps TRBD2 (6 bases). Germline V gene data show CDR1 as LGHNA and CDR2 as YNFKEQ. The CDR3 is 17 amino acids. V lost 0 bases, J lost 2 bases, and 13 bases lay in between. This CDR3 reads CASSQEGVADNTGELFF. CDR3 in DNA: TGTGCCAGCAGCCAAGAAGGGGTAGCGGATAACACCGGGGAGCTGTTTTTT.

The chain employs TRBV28 and TRBJ2-2, with D tentatively TRBD2 (7 bases). V was cut by 3 bases and J by 5 bases, with 19 bases left in between. The CDR3 is 17 residues long. The germline gives CDR1 MDHEN, CDR2 SYDVKM. The CDR3 loop is CASSFGGGVRGTGELFF. In DNA form, the CDR3 reads TGTGCCAGCAGTTTTGGCGGGGGAGTAAGGGGGACCGGGGAGCTGTTTTTT.

This clone was observed a handful of times. The chain joins TRBV7-9 to TRBJ2-1; 9 bases line up with TRBD1. Germline V gives CDR1 SEHNR, CDR2 FQNEAQ (reference sequence). J was trimmed by 4 bases and V by 6 bases; bases with no gene match: 4. CDR3 size: 14 residues. The DNA of the CDR3 is TGTGCCAGCAGTTACGGACAGGGGTACAATGAGCAGTTCTTC. As protein: CASSYGQGYNEQFF.

The rearrangement links TRBV19 to TRBJ2-3; 7 bases map to TRBD1. The germline V gene encodes CDR1 LNHDA and CDR2 SQIVND (reference sequence). The CDR3 consists of 15 residues. V trimming: 3 bases; J trimming: 2 bases; junction bases outside the gene matches: 5. The CDR3 DNA is TGTGCCAGTAGTATTCAGGGGGTGACCACAGATACGCAGTATTTT. Its protein product is CASSIQGVTTDTQYF. Supplemented by reference TRBV19 and TRBJ2-3, the full variable domain reads DGGITQSPKYLFRKEGQNVTLSCEQNLNHDAMYWYRQDPGQGLRLIYYSQIVNDFQKGDIAEGYSVSREKKESFPLTVTSAQKNPTAFYLCASSIQGVTTDTQYFGPGTRLTVL.